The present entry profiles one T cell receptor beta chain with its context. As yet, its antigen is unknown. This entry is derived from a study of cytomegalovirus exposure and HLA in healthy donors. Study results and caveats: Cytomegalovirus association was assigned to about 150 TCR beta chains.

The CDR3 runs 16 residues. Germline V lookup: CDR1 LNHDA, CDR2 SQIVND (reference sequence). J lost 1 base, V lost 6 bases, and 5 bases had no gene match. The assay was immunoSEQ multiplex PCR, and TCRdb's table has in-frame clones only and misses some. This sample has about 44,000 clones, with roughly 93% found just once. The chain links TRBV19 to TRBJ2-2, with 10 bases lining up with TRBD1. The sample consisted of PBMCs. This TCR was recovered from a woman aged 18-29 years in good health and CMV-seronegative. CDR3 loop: CASRLRTGGNTGELFF. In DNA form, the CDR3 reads TGTGCCAGTAGATTAAGGACAGGGGGGAACACCGGGGAGCTGTTTTTT.